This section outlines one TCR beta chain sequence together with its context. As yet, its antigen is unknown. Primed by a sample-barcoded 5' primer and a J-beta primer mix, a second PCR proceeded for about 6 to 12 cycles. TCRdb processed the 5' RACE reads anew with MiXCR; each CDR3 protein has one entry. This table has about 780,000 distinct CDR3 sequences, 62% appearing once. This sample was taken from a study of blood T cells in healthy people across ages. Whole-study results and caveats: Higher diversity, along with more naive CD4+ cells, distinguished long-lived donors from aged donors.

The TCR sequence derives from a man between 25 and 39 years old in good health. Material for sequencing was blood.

CDR3 DNA: TGTGCCAGCAGCGGACTAGCGGGGGAGACGGTAGATACGCAGTATTTT. It yields the protein CASSGLAGETVDTQYF. The gene calls are TRBV12-3 or TRBV12-4 and TRBJ2-3; 13 positions match TRBD2. The V gene end was trimmed by 6 bases and the J gene end by 5 bases; junction bases not matched to a gene: 8. The CDR3 extends over 16 amino acids.